This is a list of T cell receptor beta chains from one sample in a study of identical twins. TCRdb reprocessed the 5' RACE reads with MiXCR, giving one entry per CDR3 protein. Of under 500,000 distinct CDR3 sequences listed, roughly an eighth are singletons. A further study also used this sample, focusing on yellow fever vaccine responses in identical twins.

The sequenced material came from CD4+ T cells sorted from blood. The origin of the receptors is a woman aged 18-29 years in good health. The CDR3 runs from the conserved cysteine through the conserved F or W. The D gene is left open where the match is weak. Some rows mark clone size as missing; the rest say once, few, many or name a class of expanded clone.

clone_size	d_call	v_call	j_call	cdr3_aa	cdr3_nt
NA	NA	TRBV20-1	TRBJ1-4	CSARDIQGKGLEKLFF	TGCAGTGCTAGAGATATTCAGGGCAAGGGTTTGGAAAAACTGTTTTTT
NA	TRBD2	TRBV3-1	TRBJ2-2	CASSRGVPGELFF	TGTGCCAGCTCCCGGGGGGTACCCGGGGAGCTGTTTTTT
NA	TRBD1	TRBV29-1	TRBJ1-2	CSVELDGRTGPEYGYTF	TGCAGCGTTGAATTAGATGGGAGGACAGGCCCCGAGTATGGCTACACCTTC
many	NA	TRBV7-2	TRBJ2-7	CASSFAGPPYEQYF	TGTGCCAGCAGCTTCGCAGGGCCACCATACGAGCAGTACTTC
NA	TRBD1	TRBV25-1	TRBJ2-6	CASSLNRGSGANVLTF	TGTGCCAGCAGCCTTAACAGGGGGAGTGGGGCCAACGTCCTGACTTTC
NA	NA	TRBV20-1	TRBJ2-7	CSVSRPGLSYEQYF	TGCAGTGTAAGCCGACCCGGATTGTCCTACGAGCAGTACTTC
NA	TRBD1	TRBV5-1	TRBJ2-3	CASSLVGGSDTQYF	TGCGCCAGCAGCTTGGTAGGGGGCTCAGATACGCAGTATTTT
few	NA	TRBV6-5	TRBJ2-5	CASSYSILTQETQYF	TGTGCCAGCAGTTACTCGATCCTTACTCAAGAGACCCAGTACTTC
few	NA	TRBV21-1	TRBJ2-2	CASSKPARDRGLAGELFF	TGTGCCAGCAGCAAACCCGCCCGGGACAGGGGGCTTGCCGGGGAGCTGTTTTTT
NA	NA	TRBV29-1	TRBJ2-3	CSVGLEGVHTQYF	TGCAGCGTTGGACTTGAAGGGGTTCATACGCAGTATTTT
few	TRBD2	TRBV12-3/TRBV12-4	TRBJ2-7	CASSLARGGVDYEQYF	TGTGCCAGCAGTTTAGCGCGGGGGGGCGTAGACTACGAGCAGTACTTC
NA	NA	TRBV20-1	TRBJ2-3	CSARSMRGGTDTQYF	TGCAGTGCTAGATCTATGCGGGGCGGCACAGATACGCAGTATTTT
NA	NA	TRBV28	TRBJ2-7	CASSFKTGKVNSYEQYF	TGTGCCAGCAGTTTTAAAACAGGGAAGGTCAACTCCTACGAGCAGTACTTC
NA	NA	TRBV28	TRBJ1-5	CASSPTRDLSNQPQHF	TGTGCCAGCAGTCCGACGAGGGACCTTAGCAATCAGCCCCAGCATTTT
NA	NA	TRBV6-2/TRBV6-3	TRBJ2-1	CASSSIQVFGEQFF	TGTGCCAGCAGTTCAATACAGGTGTTTGGTGAGCAGTTCTTC
many	NA	TRBV24-1	TRBJ1-5	CATGKSGNQPQHF	TGTGCCACCGGGAAAAGCGGCAATCAGCCCCAGCATTTT
few	NA	TRBV5-1	TRBJ2-1	CASSPGPGGSYNEQFF	TGCGCCAGCAGCCCAGGGCCCGGTGGATCCTACAATGAGCAGTTCTTC
NA	TRBD2	TRBV5-1	TRBJ2-3	CASSLVASGTTDTQYF	TGCGCCAGCAGCTTGGTAGCTAGCGGAACAACAGATACGCAGTATTTT
few	TRBD2	TRBV2	TRBJ2-5	CASSEVPVGGETQYF	TGTGCCAGCAGTGAAGTGCCGGTGGGGGGGGAGACCCAGTACTTC
NA	TRBD1	TRBV19	TRBJ2-6	CASRPTGDSGANVLTF	TGTGCCAGTAGACCCACAGGGGACTCTGGGGCCAACGTCCTGACTTTC
few	NA	TRBV9	TRBJ2-5	CASSGGGIGQETQYF	TGTGCCAGCAGCGGAGGTGGGATCGGTCAAGAGACCCAGTACTTC
many	NA	TRBV6-5	TRBJ1-1	CASSYTGANTEAFF	TGTGCCAGCAGTTACACCGGGGCCAACACTGAAGCTTTCTTT
few	TRBD1	TRBV7-2	TRBJ2-2	CASSRDRGEVGELFF	TGTGCCAGCAGCAGGGACAGGGGGGAGGTCGGGGAGCTGTTTTTT
NA	NA	TRBV7-2	TRBJ2-5	CASSSWAQETQYF	TGTGCCAGCAGCTCTTGGGCCCAAGAGACCCAGTACTTC
NA	TRBD1	TRBV10-2	TRBJ2-1	CASATARDRVYNEQFF	TGCGCCAGCGCCACAGCTCGGGACAGGGTGTACAATGAGCAGTTCTTC
NA	TRBD2	TRBV7-9	TRBJ2-3	CASSSLAGETDTQYF	TGTGCCAGCAGCAGTCTAGCGGGAGAAACAGATACGCAGTATTTT
NA	TRBD2	TRBV3-1	TRBJ2-3	CASRVAGGRTDTQYF	TGTGCCAGCAGGGTAGCGGGGGGACGCACAGATACGCAGTATTTT
NA	NA	TRBV27	TRBJ2-6	CASTRLLGSGANVLTF	TGTGCCAGCACCCGCCTTTTGGGCTCTGGGGCCAACGTCCTGACTTTC
NA	TRBD2	TRBV5-1	TRBJ2-7	CASSSLAGGPNAHYF	TGCGCCAGCAGCTCCTTAGCGGGAGGGCCCAACGCGCACTACTTC
NA	NA	TRBV18	TRBJ2-5	CASCLGIQETQYF	TGTGCCAGCTGTCTAGGGATCCAAGAGACCCAGTACTTC
few	NA	TRBV6-5	TRBJ2-4	CASSYRETGTKNIQYF	TGTGCCAGCAGTTATAGGGAGACTGGAACCAAAAACATTCAGTACTTC
NA	NA	TRBV5-1	TRBJ2-5	CASNLQGEETQYF	TGCGCCAGCAACTTACAGGGTGAAGAGACCCAGTACTTC
NA	NA	TRBV6-1	TRBJ2-1	CASSPSRQANEQFF	TGTGCCAGCAGTCCCTCCCGACAGGCCAATGAGCAGTTCTTC
once	NA	TRBV7-2	TRBJ2-7	CASSLAGSQDEQYF	TGTGCCAGCAGCTTAGCAGGGTCCCAGGACGAGCAGTACTTC
NA	NA	TRBV29-1	TRBJ1-1	CSVGAGYTEAFF	TGCAGCGTTGGGGCAGGCTACACTGAAGCTTTCTTT
many	NA	TRBV7-9	TRBJ2-1	CASSPLGQKVNEQFF	TGTGCCAGCAGCCCGCTCGGACAGAAAGTGAATGAGCAGTTCTTC
NA	NA	TRBV5-1	TRBJ2-2	CASNTNSLNTGELFF	TGCGCCAGCAACACCAACAGTCTGAACACCGGGGAGCTGTTTTTT
NA	NA	TRBV12-3/TRBV12-4	TRBJ2-2	CASSFRLTFDTGELFF	TGTGCCAGCAGTTTCAGACTCACCTTCGACACCGGGGAGCTGTTTTTT
few	TRBD2	TRBV4-3	TRBJ2-4	CASSRIAGTAKNIQYF	TGCGCCAGCAGCCGTATAGCGGGTACAGCCAAAAACATTCAGTACTTC
NA	NA	TRBV9	TRBJ2-7	CASSVLGTAASYEQYF	TGTGCCAGCAGCGTGCTAGGGACCGCCGCCTCCTACGAGCAGTACTTC
NA	NA	TRBV28	TRBJ1-1	CASSLPAQGVNTEAFF	TGTGCCAGCAGTTTACCCGCACAGGGCGTGAACACTGAAGCTTTCTTT
NA	NA	TRBV20-1	TRBJ2-5	CSASRGGETQYF	TGCAGTGCTAGTCGAGGAGGAGAGACCCAGTACTTC
NA	TRBD1	TRBV7-2	TRBJ2-3	CASSPGTGVKADTQYF	TGTGCCAGCAGTCCCGGGACAGGGGTAAAGGCAGATACGCAGTATTTT
few	NA	TRBV28	TRBJ2-3	CASSLAWTEYTQYF	TGTGCCAGCAGTTTAGCGTGGACAGAATATACGCAGTATTTT
NA	NA	TRBV19	TRBJ2-5	CASSIMGLETQYF	TGTGCCAGTAGTATAATGGGCCTGGAGACCCAGTACTTC
many	TRBD2	TRBV15	TRBJ2-3	CATSRAGLAGGTDTQYF	TGTGCCACCAGCAGGGCTGGACTAGCGGGAGGCACAGATACGCAGTATTTT
few	TRBD1	TRBV6-6	TRBJ2-5	CASSRGRVETQYF	TGTGCCAGCTCCAGGGGGAGAGTTGAGACCCAGTACTTC
many	NA	TRBV7-2	TRBJ2-4	CASSSRTNIQYF	TGTGCCAGCAGCTCAAGGACAAACATTCAGTACTTC
many	NA	TRBV6-5	TRBJ2-3	CASSYSPTDTQYF	TGTGCCAGCAGTTACTCACCAACAGATACGCAGTATTTT
few	TRBD1	TRBV3-1	TRBJ1-6	CASSQRTGTSPLHF	TGTGCCAGCAGCCAAAGGACAGGGACATCACCCCTCCACTTT
NA	NA	TRBV9	TRBJ2-3	CASSVRGQFSTDTQYF	TGTGCCAGCAGCGTTCGAGGACAGTTTAGCACAGATACGCAGTATTTT
NA	TRBD1	TRBV5-4	TRBJ1-2	CASSQGQGEGSYTF	TGTGCCAGCAGCCAGGGACAGGGTGAGGGGAGCTACACCTTC
NA	NA	TRBV11-2	TRBJ2-7	CASSLVLDEQYF	TGTGCCAGCAGCTTAGTATTGGACGAGCAGTACTTC
NA	TRBD1	TRBV5-1	TRBJ2-6	CASRQGLWSGANVLTF	TGCGCCAGCCGACAGGGGCTATGGTCTGGGGCCAACGTCCTGACTTTC
few	TRBD2	TRBV5-1	TRBJ2-3	CASSWGLAGGPYSDTQYF	TGCGCCAGCAGCTGGGGACTAGCGGGAGGGCCGTACTCAGATACGCAGTATTTT
NA	TRBD2	TRBV5-6	TRBJ2-1	CASSLGGLAGSYNEQFF	TGTGCCAGCAGCTTGGGAGGACTAGCGGGATCCTACAATGAGCAGTTCTTC
NA	NA	TRBV6-2/TRBV6-3	TRBJ2-1	CASSPRGGSYNEQFF	TGTGCCAGCTCCCCCAGAGGCGGATCCTACAATGAGCAGTTCTTC
many	NA	TRBV28	TRBJ1-5	CASKVPGTTGNQPQHF	TGTGCCAGTAAAGTCCCCGGGACTACGGGCAATCAGCCCCAGCATTTT
NA	NA	TRBV20-1	TRBJ2-7	CSGRQAYEQYF	TGCAGTGGGAGGCAAGCCTACGAGCAGTACTTC